This record concerns one T cell receptor (beta chain) sequence. The data originate from a study of T cell responses to AZD1222 COVID-19 vaccine. CDR1 and CDR2 from the germline V gene are LNHDA and SQIVND (reference sequence). The CDR3 consists of 15 residues. V was clipped by 6 bases and J by 1 base, with 16 bases between them. The protocol was immunoSEQ multiplex PCR, while the TCRdb copy is restricted to in-frame clones and leaves out a portion. The sample consists of 150,000 or so clones, over 85% of them appearing once. The sequencing used peripheral blood, collected on day 0 of AZD1222 vaccination. The chain is built from TRBV19 and TRBJ2-7; tentative D call: TRBD1 (6 bases). The clonotype was recovered from an adult in good health. The CDR3 region has the DNA TGTGCCAGTAGCACACAGGGCAGGCTTTCCTACGAGCAGTACTTC. Its translation is CASSTQGRLSYEQYF. Full variable domain (missing parts from reference TRBV19 and TRBJ2-7): DGGITQSPKYLFRKEGQNVTLSCEQNLNHDAMYWYRQDPGQGLRLIYYSQIVNDFQKGDIAEGYSVSREKKESFPLTVTSAQKNPTAFYLCASSTQGRLSYEQYFGPGTRLTVT.